This TCR beta chain is from a study of T cell clones after liver transplantation. Looking at the study overall: In this trial, immunosuppression withdrawal was attempted within 2 years of liver transplant. Study findings and constraints: Compared with third party-reactive sequences, donor-reactive ones declined more, independent of withdrawal success.

As concerns this clone: Its antigen is still unknown.

Trimming shortened V by 5 bases and J by 3 bases, and 13 bases separated the two germline ends. Germline V CDR1 and CDR2: LNHNV, YYDKDF (reference sequence). The CDR3 is made up of 15 amino acids. Method: immunoSEQ multiplex PCR; TCRdb's copy keeps in-frame clones and lacks some. Of about 60,000 clones listed, roughly two thirds are singletons. The sample here was CD4+ T cells from blood, taken before liver transplant. This receptor was taken from a human donor who received a liver transplant. The genes are TRBV15 and TRBJ1-4, with a tentative D call TRBD1 (5 bases). Here the CDR3 DNA reads TGTGCCACCAGCCTCCACGCACAGGCTAATGAAAAACTGTTTTTT. Its protein is CATSLHAQANEKLFF.